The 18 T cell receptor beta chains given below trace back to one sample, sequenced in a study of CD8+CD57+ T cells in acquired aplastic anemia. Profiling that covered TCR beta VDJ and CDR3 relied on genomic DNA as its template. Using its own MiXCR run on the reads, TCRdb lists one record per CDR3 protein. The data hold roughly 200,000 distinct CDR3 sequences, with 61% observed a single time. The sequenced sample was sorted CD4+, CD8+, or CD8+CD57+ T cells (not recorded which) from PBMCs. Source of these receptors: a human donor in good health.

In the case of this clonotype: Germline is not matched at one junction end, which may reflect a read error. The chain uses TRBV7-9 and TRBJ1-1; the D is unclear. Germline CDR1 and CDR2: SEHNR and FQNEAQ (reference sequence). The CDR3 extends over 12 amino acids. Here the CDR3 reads CDSSHPGTEAFF. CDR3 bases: TGTGACAGCAGCCACCCCGGGACTGAAGCTTTCTTT.

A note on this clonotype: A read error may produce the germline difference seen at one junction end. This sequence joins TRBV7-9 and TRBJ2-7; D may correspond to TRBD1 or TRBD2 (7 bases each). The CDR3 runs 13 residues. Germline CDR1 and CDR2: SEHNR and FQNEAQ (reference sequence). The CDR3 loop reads CASNPQGDYKQYF. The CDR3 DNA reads TGTGCCAGCAACCCCCAGGGGGACTACAAGCAGTACTTC.

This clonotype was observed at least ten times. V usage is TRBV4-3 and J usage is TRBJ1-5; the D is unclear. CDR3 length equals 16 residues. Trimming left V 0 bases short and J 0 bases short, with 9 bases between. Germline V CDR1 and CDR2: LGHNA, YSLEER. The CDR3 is CASSQDLGNSNQPQHF. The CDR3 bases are TGCGCCAGCAGCCAAGATTTGGGGAATAGCAATCAGCCCCAGCATTTT.

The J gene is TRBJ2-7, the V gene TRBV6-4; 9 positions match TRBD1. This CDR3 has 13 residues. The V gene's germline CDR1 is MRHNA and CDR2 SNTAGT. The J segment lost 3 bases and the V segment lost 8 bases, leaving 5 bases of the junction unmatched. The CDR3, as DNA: TGTGCCAGCCACCGGGACAGGGTCTACGAGCAGTACTTC. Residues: CASHRDRVYEQYF.

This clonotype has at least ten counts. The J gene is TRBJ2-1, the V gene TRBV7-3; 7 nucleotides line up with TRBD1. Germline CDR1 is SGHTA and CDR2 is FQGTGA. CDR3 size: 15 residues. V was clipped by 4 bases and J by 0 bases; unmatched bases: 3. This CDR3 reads CASSSTGSSYNEQFF. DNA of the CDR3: TGTGCCAGCAGCTCGACAGGGAGCTCCTACAATGAGCAGTTCTTC.

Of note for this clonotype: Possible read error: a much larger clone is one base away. CDR3 sequence: CASIQGDGYTF. The CDR3 DNA follows: TGTGCCAGCATTCAGGGGGATGGCTACACCTTC. V gene TRBV6-6 combines with J gene TRBJ1-2; TRBD1 matches at 7 bases. The CDR3 length is 11 residues. J gave up 6 bases and V 7 bases, and 2 bases lay outside the gene matches. The germline CDR1 and CDR2 sequences are MNHNY and SVGAGI (reference sequence).

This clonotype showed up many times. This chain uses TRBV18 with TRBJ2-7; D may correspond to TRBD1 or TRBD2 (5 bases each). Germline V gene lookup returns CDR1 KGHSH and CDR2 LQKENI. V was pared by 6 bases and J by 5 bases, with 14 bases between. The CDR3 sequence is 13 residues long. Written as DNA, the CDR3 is TGTGCCAGCTCGGACACGGGGATCGACGAGCAGTACTTC. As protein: CASSDTGIDEQYF.

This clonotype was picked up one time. CDR3 sequence reads: CSANGVDQETQYF. The CDR3 nucleotides read TGCAGTGCTAATGGTGTAGACCAAGAGACCCAGTACTTC. This sequence joins TRBV20-1 and TRBJ2-5; D unclear. CDR1 DFQATT and CDR2 SNEGSKA come from the germline V gene (reference sequence). Between the trimmed V and J ends, which lost 4 bases and 0 bases, there was a span of 9 bases. There are 13 residues in the CDR3.

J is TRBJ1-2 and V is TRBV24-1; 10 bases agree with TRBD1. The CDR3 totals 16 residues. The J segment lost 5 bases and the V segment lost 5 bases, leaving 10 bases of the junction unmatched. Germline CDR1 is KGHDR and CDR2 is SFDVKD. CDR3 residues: CATSARTGGSQYGYTF. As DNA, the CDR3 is TGTGCCACCAGTGCCAGGACAGGGGGATCCCAATATGGCTACACCTTC.

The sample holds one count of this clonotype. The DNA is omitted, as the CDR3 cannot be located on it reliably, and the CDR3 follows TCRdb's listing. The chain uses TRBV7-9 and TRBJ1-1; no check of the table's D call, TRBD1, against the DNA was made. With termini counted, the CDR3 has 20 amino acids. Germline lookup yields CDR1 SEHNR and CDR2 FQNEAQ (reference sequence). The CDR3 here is CASSFSGWRYEQYFGENAFF.

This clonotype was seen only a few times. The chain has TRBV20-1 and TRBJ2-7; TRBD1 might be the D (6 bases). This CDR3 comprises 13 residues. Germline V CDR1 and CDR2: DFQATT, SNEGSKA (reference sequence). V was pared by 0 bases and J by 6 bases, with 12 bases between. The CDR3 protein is CSARDRGELEQYF. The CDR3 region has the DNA TGCAGTGCTAGAGACAGGGGTGAGCTCGAGCAGTACTTC.

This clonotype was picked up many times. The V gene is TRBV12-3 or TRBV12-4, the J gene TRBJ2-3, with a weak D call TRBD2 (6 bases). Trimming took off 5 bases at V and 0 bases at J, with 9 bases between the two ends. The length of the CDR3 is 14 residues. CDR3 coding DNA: TGTGCCAGCAGTCTCGGGACTAGCACAGATACGCAGTATTTT. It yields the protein CASSLGTSTDTQYF.

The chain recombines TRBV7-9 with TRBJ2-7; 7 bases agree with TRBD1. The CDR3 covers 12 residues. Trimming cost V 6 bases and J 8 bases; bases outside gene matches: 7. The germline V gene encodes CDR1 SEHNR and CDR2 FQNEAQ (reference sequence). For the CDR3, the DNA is TGTGCCAGCAGTTTCCGGACAGGCAAGCAGTACTTC. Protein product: CASSFRTGKQYF.

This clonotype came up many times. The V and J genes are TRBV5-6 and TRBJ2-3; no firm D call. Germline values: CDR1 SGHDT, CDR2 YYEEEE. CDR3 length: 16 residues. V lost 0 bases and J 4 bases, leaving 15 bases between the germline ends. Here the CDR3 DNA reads TGTGCCAGCAGCTTGGCTGCCAGACGGTATCCAGATACGCAGTATTTT. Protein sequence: CASSLAARRYPDTQYF.

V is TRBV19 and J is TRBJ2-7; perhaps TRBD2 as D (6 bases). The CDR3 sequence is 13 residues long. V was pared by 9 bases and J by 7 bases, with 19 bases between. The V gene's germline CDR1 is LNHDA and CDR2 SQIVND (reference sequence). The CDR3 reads CASSLGRRGEQYF. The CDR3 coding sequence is TGTGCCAGCAGCTTAGGACGGAGGGGTGAGCAGTACTTC.

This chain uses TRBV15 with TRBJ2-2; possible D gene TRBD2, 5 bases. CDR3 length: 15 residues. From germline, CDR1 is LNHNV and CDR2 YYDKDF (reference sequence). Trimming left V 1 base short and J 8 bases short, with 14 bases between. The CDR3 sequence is CATSRVGLAVGELFF. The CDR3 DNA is TGTGCCACCAGCAGAGTAGGGCTAGCAGTTGGGGAGCTGTTTTTT.

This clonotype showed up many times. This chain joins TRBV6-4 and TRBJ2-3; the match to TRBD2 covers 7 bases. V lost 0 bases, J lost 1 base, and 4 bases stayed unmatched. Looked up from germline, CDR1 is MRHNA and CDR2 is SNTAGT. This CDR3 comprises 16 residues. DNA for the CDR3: TGTGCCAGCAGTGACTCGGGAGGGACGGGCACAGATACGCAGTATTTT. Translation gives CASSDSGGTGTDTQYF.

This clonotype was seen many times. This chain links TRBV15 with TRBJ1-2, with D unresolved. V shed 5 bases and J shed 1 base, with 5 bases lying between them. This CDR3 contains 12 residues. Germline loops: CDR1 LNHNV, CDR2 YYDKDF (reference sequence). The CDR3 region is CATSDLNYGYTF. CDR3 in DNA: TGTGCCACCAGCGATCTTAACTATGGCTACACCTTC. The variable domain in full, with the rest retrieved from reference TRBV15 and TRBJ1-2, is DAMVIQNPRYQVTQFGKPVTLSCSQTLNHNVMYWYQQKSSQAPKLLFHYYDKDFNNEADTPDNFQSRRPNTSFCFLDIRSPGLGDTAMYLCATSDLNYGYTFGSGTRLTVV.